The 27 T cell receptor beta chains in this list originate from one sample, sequenced in a study of blood T cell repertoires in COVID-19. The data were produced by immunoSEQ multiplex PCR, yet TCRdb's version contains in-frame clones alone and is incomplete. This sample yields about 100,000 clones, of which 90% to 95% are seen a single time; 15% to 20% belongs to the top ten. Sequencing used peripheral blood. The receptors here all came from a man aged 45-65 years with acute or convalescent COVID-19.

This chain joins TRBV18 and TRBJ1-5, with D hard to call. Per the germline V gene, CDR1 is KGHSH and CDR2 is LQKENI. The CDR3 runs to 15 residues. V gave up 2 bases and J gave up 6 bases, with 14 bases separating them. CDR3 coding DNA: TGTGCCAGCTCACCAGGCGAGGGTGGGCGTCAGCCCCAGCATTTT. Amino acid sequence: CASSPGEGGRQPQHF. Full variable domain (outside the CDR3, taken from reference TRBV18 and TRBJ1-5): NAGVMQNPRHLVRRRGQEARLRCSPMKGHSHVYWYRQLPEEGLKFMVYLQKENIIDESGMPKERFSAEFPKEGPSILRIQQVVRGDSAAYFCASSPGEGGRQPQHFGDGTRLSIL.

The V gene is TRBV7-9, the J gene TRBJ2-1; 7 bases match TRBD1. The CDR3 covers 14 residues. The V segment lost 8 bases and the J segment 5 bases; nucleotides outside the gene matches: 9. In germline, CDR1 is SEHNR, CDR2 FQNEAQ (reference sequence). DNA for the CDR3: TGTGCCAGCGGGGTGGGACAGTACAACAATGAGCAGTTCTTC. This codes for CASGVGQYNNEQFF.

This clone has only one observation. The chain links TRBV27 to TRBJ2-1, with a possible D match to TRBD2 (7 bases). This CDR3 contains 16 residues. Looked up from germline, CDR1 is MNHEY and CDR2 is SMNVEV (reference sequence). Deletions cut 6 bases from V and 5 bases from J, with 20 bases between. This chain's CDR3 is CASSHLTRGAHNEQFF. CDR3 DNA sequence: TGTGCCAGCAGCCATCTCACCCGGGGGGCCCACAATGAGCAGTTCTTC.

The rearrangement uses TRBV7-8 and TRBJ1-2, with 7 bases lining up with TRBD1. The CDR3 totals 14 residues. Germline V gene data show CDR1 as SGHVS and CDR2 as FQNEAQ. With V trimmed by 5 bases and J by 7 bases, 10 bases remained unmatched. The CDR3 here is CASSAATGYSGYTF. CDR3 nucleotide sequence: TGTGCCAGCAGCGCGGCGACAGGGTATAGTGGCTACACCTTC. Variable domain in full (rest from reference TRBV7-8 and TRBJ1-2): GAGVSQSPRYKVAKRGQDVALRCDPISGHVSLFWYQQALGQGPEFLTYFQNEAQLDKSGLPSDRFFAERPEGSVSTLKIQRTQQEDSAVYLCASSAATGYSGYTFGSGTRLTVV.

This chain connects TRBV30 to TRBJ1-5; 8 bases match TRBD1. CDR1 is GTSNPN, CDR2 SVGIG, per germline (reference sequence). The ends lost 7 bases at V and 5 bases at J; junction bases unmatched: 4. This CDR3 comprises 12 residues. CDR3 nucleotide sequence: TGTGCCTTCGACAGGGGCCATCAGCCCCAGCATTTT. As protein: CAFDRGHQPQHF. Full variable domain (outside the CDR3, taken from reference TRBV30 and TRBJ1-5): SQTIHQWPATLVQPVGSPLSLECTVEGTSNPNLYWYRQAAGRGLQLLFYSVGIGQISSEVPQNLSASRPQDRQFILSSKKLLLSDSGFYLCAFDRGHQPQHFGDGTRLSIL.

V is TRBV7-6 and J is TRBJ1-1; D may be TRBD1 (5 bases). The CDR3 sequence is 14 residues long. The germline V and J ends were trimmed by 1 base and 1 base, with 7 bases remaining between them. Germline V gene data show CDR1 as SGHVS and CDR2 as FNYEAQ. The CDR3 DNA reads TGTGCCAGCAGCTTAGGGGGGGGGAACACTGAAGCTTTCTTT. It specifies CASSLGGGNTEAFF.

This clone was recorded only once. This chain uses TRBV7-3 with TRBJ2-3; possibly TRBD2 for D (5 bases). The CDR3 covers 13 residues. Trimming stripped 1 base from V and 3 bases from J, with 5 bases between. Germline lookup yields CDR1 SGHTA and CDR2 FQGTGA. The CDR3 DNA sequence: TGTGCCAGCAGCTTAATAGCGACAGATACGCAGTATTTT. Its translation: CASSLIATDTQYF.

The genes are TRBV2 and TRBJ2-5; TRBD1 is a possible D gene (5 bases). CDR1 is SNHLY, CDR2 FYNNEI, per germline. The CDR3 is 15 residues long. Trimming shortened V by 0 bases and J by 4 bases, and 12 bases separated the two germline ends. CDR3 bases: TGTGCCAGCAGTGAAGCTTCATGGGGCGGAGAGACCCAGTACTTC. Amino acids: CASSEASWGGETQYF.

The chain combines TRBV3-1 (or the pseudogene TRBV3-2) with TRBJ2-2; TRBD2 matches 11 bases. Trimming at V came to 3 bases and at J to 0 bases, leaving 9 bases not matched to a gene. Germline V CDR1 and CDR2: LGHDT, YNNKEL (reference sequence). The CDR3 runs to 19 residues. The CDR3 sequence is CASSQLTIAGGSNTGELFF. The CDR3 coding sequence is TGTGCCAGCAGCCAGCTTACAATAGCGGGGGGGTCGAACACCGGGGAGCTGTTTTTT.

The rearrangement links TRBV11-2 to TRBJ1-1; D is perhaps TRBD1 (5 bases). Trimming removed 2 bases from V and 4 bases from J, with 11 bases in between. Germline CDR1 SGHAT, CDR2 FQNNGV. This CDR3 region has 14 residues. The DNA of the CDR3 is TGTGCCAGCAGCTTAATGAGTAGGGGCACTGAAGCTTTCTTT. It yields the protein CASSLMSRGTEAFF.

The rearrangement links TRBV28 to TRBJ2-7; 7 bases match TRBD2. The CDR3 loop spans 17 amino acids. V shed 4 bases and J 0 bases; nucleotides not matched to a gene: 12. Germline V gene sequence: CDR1 MDHEN, CDR2 SYDVKM. The chain's CDR3 is CASSSPRGGVSSYEQYF. The DNA for the CDR3 is TGTGCCAGCAGTTCACCCCGTGGGGGGGTTAGCTCCTACGAGCAGTACTTC.

The rearrangement joins TRBV2 to TRBJ1-4, with a weak D call TRBD1 (6 bases). CDR3 size: 14 residues. Trimming shortened V by 6 bases and J by 7 bases, and 15 bases separated the two germline ends. Germline-derived CDR1 and CDR2 are SNHLY and FYNNEI. CDR3 DNA sequence: TGTGCCAGCAGGTGGTCAGGGGCTCTTGAAAAACTGTTTTTT. Protein sequence: CASRWSGALEKLFF.

The CDR3 reads CASSESSATNEKLFF. The CDR3 DNA reads TGCGCCAGCAGTGAGTCCTCAGCAACTAATGAAAAACTGTTTTTT. The chain combines TRBV10-1 with TRBJ1-4, with unresolved D. Trimming removed 0 bases from V and 0 bases from J, with 5 bases in between. This CDR3 has 15 amino acids. CDR1 is WNHNN and CDR2 is SYGVQD in the germline V gene (reference sequence).

The genes are TRBV19 and TRBJ2-1; 8 bases are a match to TRBD1. The trim removed 4 bases at V and 2 bases at J, leaving 1 base unmatched. This CDR3 is built from 14 residues. CDR1 LNHDA and CDR2 SQIVND come from the germline V gene (reference sequence). CDR3: CASSRDRTYNEQFF. CDR3 in DNA: TGTGCCAGTAGTAGGGACAGGACCTACAATGAGCAGTTCTTC.

The chain carries TRBV5-1 and TRBJ2-1, with 7 bases that match TRBD1. The CDR3 length is 14 residues. Per the germline V gene, CDR1 is SGHRS and CDR2 is YFSETQ. After removal of 4 bases from V and 7 bases from J, the junction contained 8 bases not matched to a gene. For the CDR3, the DNA is TGCGCCAGCAGCAGTCGGGACAGAAGGAATGAGCAGTTCTTC. Protein sequence: CASSSRDRRNEQFF.

The genes are TRBV24-1 and TRBJ2-3; D is uncertain. The CDR3 runs 16 residues. Between the trimmed V and J ends, which lost 3 bases and 0 bases, there was a span of 12 bases. The germline V gene has CDR1 KGHDR and CDR2 SFDVKD. In nucleotides, the CDR3 is TGTGCCACCAGTGATCCTGTAGCAGCCAGCACAGATACGCAGTATTTT. Translated, it gives CATSDPVAASTDTQYF.

On this clone itself: Other DNA sequences from this sample encode an identical CDR3 as well. The chain is built from TRBV27 and TRBJ1-1, with D unclear. This CDR3 has 13 amino acids. Per the germline V gene, CDR1 is MNHEY and CDR2 is SMNVEV (reference sequence). Deletions cut 2 bases from V and 1 base from J, with 5 bases between. CDR3 in amino acids: CASSLRENTEAFF. As DNA, the CDR3 is TGTGCCAGCAGTTTACGGGAGAACACTGAAGCTTTCTTT.

This clone was detected only once. The chain has TRBV6-2 or TRBV6-3 and TRBJ1-2; TRBD1 matches at 8 bases. CDR3 length: 16 amino acids. The V and J ends lost 0 bases and 5 bases, in that order; junction bases with no gene match: 8. In germline, CDR1 is MNHEY, CDR2 SVGEGT. The CDR3 DNA is TGTGCCAGCAGTTACTCGAACCCCGGGACAGGTTATGGCTACACCTTC. Its protein is CASSYSNPGTGYGYTF.

The rearrangement links TRBV3-1 (or the pseudogene TRBV3-2) to TRBJ1-1, with D hard to call. The CDR3 extends over 13 amino acids. Deletions cut 1 base from V and 7 bases from J, with 10 bases between. From germline, CDR1 is LGHDT and CDR2 YNNKEL (reference sequence). The CDR3 sequence: CASSQAPGFEAFF. Written as DNA, the CDR3 is TGTGCCAGCAGCCAAGCCCCAGGTTTTGAAGCTTTCTTT.

The rearrangement joins TRBV7-9 to TRBJ2-2; possibly TRBD1 for D (6 bases). CDR1 and CDR2 from the germline V gene are SEHNR and FQNEAQ (reference sequence). This CDR3 is built from 15 residues. V lost 1 base, J lost 3 bases, and 9 bases lay in between. CDR3 amino acids: CASSLVQGDTGELFF. CDR3 DNA: TGTGCCAGCAGCTTAGTACAGGGTGACACCGGGGAGCTGTTTTTT.

The chain has TRBV14 and TRBJ1-1, with D perhaps TRBD1 (5 bases). Trimming stripped 1 base from V and 10 bases from J, with 7 bases between. Germline V gene sequence: CDR1 SGHDN, CDR2 FVKESK. The CDR3 sequence is 11 residues long. CDR3 amino acids: CASSQGRGAFF. Written as DNA, the CDR3 is TGTGCCAGCAGCCAAGGTAGGGGAGCTTTCTTT.

The V and J genes are TRBV3-1 (or the pseudogene TRBV3-2) and TRBJ2-5; 15 nucleotides match TRBD2. The CDR3 is made up of 17 amino acids. The trim removed 3 bases at V and 5 bases at J, leaving 7 bases unmatched. CDR1 is LGHDT, CDR2 YNNKEL, per germline (reference sequence). CDR3 sequence (DNA): TGTGCCAGCAGCCAGGGACTAGCGGGGGGAAGGGGGGAGACCCAGTACTTC. It translates to CASSQGLAGGRGETQYF.

The chain is built from TRBV7-2 and TRBJ1-1, with TRBD1 matching over 9 bases. The CDR3 totals 15 residues. Germline V lookup: CDR1 SGHTA, CDR2 FQGNSA. V lost 8 bases, J lost 5 bases, and 12 bases stayed unmatched. The CDR3 DNA follows: TGTGCCAGCGAACTCACAGGGGGCGCGGGGACTGAAGCTTTCTTT. Protein product: CASELTGGAGTEAFF.

This clone was seen only once. The chain combines TRBV11-2 with TRBJ1-1, with D perhaps matching TRBD1 (6 bases). Trimming removed 3 bases from V and 11 bases from J, with 19 bases in between. The CDR3 has 14 amino acids. Germline assignment: CDR1 SGHAT and CDR2 FQNNGV. CDR3 in amino acids: CASSFRTAEYRAFF. CDR3 bases: TGTGCCAGCAGCTTTAGGACAGCAGAATATAGGGCTTTCTTT.

CDR3 DNA sequence: TGTGCTAGTGGTTTGGCGTCCGGGGGGCGGGGAGGAAATGAGCAGTTCTTC. As protein: CASGLASGGRGGNEQFF. The V gene is TRBV12-5, the J gene TRBJ2-1; D might be TRBD2 (7 bases). The germline gives CDR1 LGHNT, CDR2 FRNRAP. V lost 1 base and J lost 7, with 20 bases in between. The CDR3 consists of 17 residues.

The V call is TRBV6-5, the J call TRBJ2-5; perhaps TRBD2 as D (6 bases). The CDR3 sequence is 13 residues long. CDR1 and CDR2 (germline): MNHEY, SVGAGI. Between the trimmed V and J ends, which lost 3 bases and 4 bases, there was a span of 9 bases. The CDR3 loop reads CASSYGTVETQYF. In DNA, the CDR3 is TGTGCCAGCAGTTATGGGACTGTAGAGACCCAGTACTTC.

The V gene is TRBV29-1, the J gene TRBJ1-1, with a possible D match to TRBD1 (5 bases). This CDR3 has 11 amino acids. Trimming stripped 7 bases from V and 5 bases from J, with 11 bases between. CDR1 SQVTM and CDR2 ANQGSEA come from the germline V gene. The CDR3 DNA follows: TGCAGCGCCGCAGGGTCTACTGAAGCTTTCTTT. Residues: CSAAGSTEAFF.